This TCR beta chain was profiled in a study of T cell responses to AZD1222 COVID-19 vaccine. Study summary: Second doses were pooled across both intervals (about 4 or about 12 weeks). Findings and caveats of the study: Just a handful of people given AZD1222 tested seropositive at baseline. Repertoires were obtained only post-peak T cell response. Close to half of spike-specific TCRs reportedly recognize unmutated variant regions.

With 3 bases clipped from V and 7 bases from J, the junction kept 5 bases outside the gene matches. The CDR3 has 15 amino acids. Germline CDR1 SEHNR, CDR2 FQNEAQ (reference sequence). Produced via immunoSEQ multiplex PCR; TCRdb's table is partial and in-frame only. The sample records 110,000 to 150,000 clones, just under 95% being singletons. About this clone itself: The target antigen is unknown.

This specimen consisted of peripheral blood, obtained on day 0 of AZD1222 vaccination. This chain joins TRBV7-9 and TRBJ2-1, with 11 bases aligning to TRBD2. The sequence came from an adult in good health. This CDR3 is CASSFFSGRVNEQFF. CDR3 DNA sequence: TGTGCCAGCAGCTTCTTTAGCGGGAGGGTGAATGAGCAGTTCTTC.